This entry features one TCR beta chain sequence. Here immunoSEQ multiplex PCR was the method, and the copy in TCRdb shows in-frame clones only, minus some. Of approximately 58,000 clones in the sample, about nine tenths were seen once. The data originate from a study of T cell changes during pregnancy in multiple sclerosis. This CDR3 is 12 amino acids long. Germline values: CDR1 SQVTM, CDR2 ANQGSEA. V was cut by 2 bases and J by 8 bases, with 12 bases left in between. The gene calls are TRBV29-1 and TRBJ1-2; TRBD1 might be the D (5 bases). The sample in question was CD4+ T cells from peripheral blood mononuclear cells, obtained after pregnancy. The TCR originated in a female donor in good health, enrolled as a control in a pregnancy study. The CDR3, as DNA: TGCAGCGTTGAAACAGGCCGAGAAGGCTACACCTTC. Protein: CSVETGREGYTF.